This T cell receptor (beta chain) is from a study of cytomegalovirus exposure and HLA in healthy donors. This clone has only a few counts. Other DNA sequences within the sample encode an identical CDR3. With 60 Vbeta and 13 Jbeta primers, the PCR was carried out. Profiling relied on immunoSEQ multiplex PCR, and the TCRdb table lists in-frame clones only, not all of them. This sample has about 200,000 clones, with 12% found just once. The germline V and J ends were trimmed by 4 bases and 7 bases, with 12 bases remaining between them. Per the germline V gene, CDR1 is SGHNT and CDR2 is YYREEE (reference sequence). The CDR3 sequence is 13 residues long.

The sample was PBMCs. This receptor was obtained from a man between 50 and 59 years old in good health and CMV-seropositive. V is TRBV5-4 and J is TRBJ2-1; weak D call: TRBD2 (5 bases). The CDR3 coding sequence is TGTGCCAGCAGCCCCCCCTCGGGGAATGAGCAGTTCTTC. It encodes CASSPPSGNEQFF.